This is a list of T cell receptor beta chains from one sample in a study of shared clonotypes between healthy human individuals. Libraries were prepared by immunoSEQ multiplex PCR; TCRdb keeps only in-frame clonotypes and omits some of them. This table holds 800,000 to 1,200,000 clones, about four fifths found once. Material: memory CD4+ T cells from PBMCs. These receptors all come from a man aged 18-30 years in good health. Some clones in this sample may be carry-over from other donors' samples. Each CDR3 is given with its conserved first and last residue. A D gene is named only where the DNA matches it firmly. Some rows have no size entry. The others give once, few or many, or a class for an expanded clone.

abundance: NA; d_gene: NA; j_gene: TRBJ1-5; v_gene: TRBV2; CDR3nt: TGTGCCAGCAACTACGCAGGGAATCAGCCCCAGCATTTT; CDR3aa: CASNYAGNQPQHF
abundance: once; d_gene: NA; j_gene: TRBJ2-3; v_gene: TRBV2; CDR3nt: TGTGCCAGCAATCGGGGCGGGATAGGCACAGATACGCAGTATTTT; CDR3aa: CASNRGGIGTDTQYF
abundance: NA; d_gene: TRBD2; j_gene: TRBJ2-7; v_gene: TRBV4-2; CDR3nt: TGTGCCAGCAGCCAAGATCGGGGCGGGAGCCCCTACGAGCAGTACTTC; CDR3aa: CASSQDRGGSPYEQYF
abundance: NA; d_gene: NA; j_gene: TRBJ2-1; v_gene: TRBV27; CDR3nt: TGTGCCAGCAGTTTAAAGGTGGTAACCTACAATGAGCAGTTCTTC; CDR3aa: CASSLKVVTYNEQFF
abundance: NA; d_gene: TRBD1; j_gene: TRBJ2-3; v_gene: TRBV6-5; CDR3nt: TGTGCCAGCAGGAGGACAGGGGCAGATACGCAGTATTTT; CDR3aa: CASRRTGADTQYF
abundance: NA; d_gene: NA; j_gene: TRBJ2-4; v_gene: TRBV2; CDR3nt: TGTGCCAGCGCTGGGTCCCCCAAAAACATTCAGTACTTC; CDR3aa: CASAGSPKNIQYF
abundance: NA; d_gene: NA; j_gene: TRBJ1-6; v_gene: TRBV20-1; CDR3nt: TGCAGTGCTAGGGTGGGTTCACCCCTCCACTTT; CDR3aa: CSARVGSPLHF
abundance: NA; d_gene: TRBD1; j_gene: TRBJ2-7; v_gene: TRBV27; CDR3nt: TGTGCCAGCAGCTCCTTTAGGTTGACGGGACAGGGGTTCGAGCAGTACTTC; CDR3aa: CASSSFRLTGQGFEQYF
abundance: NA; d_gene: TRBD2; j_gene: TRBJ2-5; v_gene: TRBV27; CDR3nt: TGTGCCAGCAGTACCCAAGCGGGGAGAGACGAGACCCAGTACTTC; CDR3aa: CASSTQAGRDETQYF
abundance: NA; d_gene: NA; j_gene: TRBJ1-4; v_gene: TRBV2; CDR3nt: TGTGCCAGCAGTGAAGAGGCCCACCGCTCGGGAAAACTGTTTTTT; CDR3aa: CASSEEAHRSGKLFF
abundance: NA; d_gene: NA; j_gene: TRBJ2-3; v_gene: TRBV28; CDR3nt: TGTGCCAGCAGTTTAAGGGGGGGTGGATCAGATACGCAGTATTTT; CDR3aa: CASSLRGGGSDTQYF
abundance: NA; d_gene: TRBD1; j_gene: TRBJ1-5; v_gene: TRBV6-5; CDR3nt: TGTGCCAGCAGAAGGACAGGGGGCCATCAGCCCCAGCATTTT; CDR3aa: CASRRTGGHQPQHF
abundance: NA; d_gene: TRBD1; j_gene: TRBJ1-5; v_gene: TRBV19; CDR3nt: TGTGCCAGTAGTAGGGACCTCGGGACAGGGGCACTAACAGAGTCGCCCCAGCATTTT; CDR3aa: CASSRDLGTGALTESPQHF
abundance: NA; d_gene: NA; j_gene: TRBJ1-2; v_gene: TRBV7-3; CDR3nt: TGTGCCAGCAGCCCAGGGAGGGGGTATGGCTACACCTTC; CDR3aa: CASSPGRGYGYTF
abundance: NA; d_gene: NA; j_gene: TRBJ1-4; v_gene: TRBV25-1; CDR3nt: TGTGCCAGCAGTGAATGGAGACAGTTTAATGAAAAACTGTTTTTT; CDR3aa: CASSEWRQFNEKLFF
abundance: NA; d_gene: TRBD1; j_gene: TRBJ2-1; v_gene: TRBV11-2; CDR3nt: TGTGCCAGCAGCTTAGTTGGCTCCGACAGGGATGAGCAGTTCTTC; CDR3aa: CASSLVGSDRDEQFF
abundance: NA; d_gene: NA; j_gene: TRBJ2-7; v_gene: TRBV27; CDR3nt: TGTGCCAGCAGTTTAGACTCCATGGCCCCTTACGAGCAGTACTTC; CDR3aa: CASSLDSMAPYEQYF
abundance: NA; d_gene: TRBD2; j_gene: TRBJ2-4; v_gene: TRBV15; CDR3nt: TGTGCCACCAGCAGAGATCACGGCGGGAGTGCCAAAAACATTCAGTACTTC; CDR3aa: CATSRDHGGSAKNIQYF
abundance: NA; d_gene: NA; j_gene: TRBJ1-2; v_gene: TRBV7-9; CDR3nt: TGTGCCAGCAGCTTATTACAGGGCAGCTATGGCTACACCTTC; CDR3aa: CASSLLQGSYGYTF
abundance: few; d_gene: TRBD2; j_gene: TRBJ2-2; v_gene: TRBV7-3; CDR3nt: TGTGCCAGCAGCTTAAGGGGGAGTACGGCGGGAGATATTAACACCGGGGAGCTGTTTTTT; CDR3aa: CASSLRGSTAGDINTGELFF